The 17 T cell receptor beta chains below were found in one sample sequenced in a study of graft-versus-host responses after intestinal transplantation. Their recognized antigens are unknown. Clones were sequenced by immunoSEQ multiplex PCR, and TCRdb holds only the in-frame ones, with some missing. The sample includes tens of thousands of clones, roughly 88% of them seen just once. This specimen consisted of unstimulated CD4+ T cells sorted from spleen or lymph node cells, obtained before intestinal transplant. These receptors all stem from a human donor who received an intestinal transplant.

V and J are TRBV7-3 and TRBJ2-5; 9 bases agree with TRBD2. The CDR3 runs 16 residues. The germline V gene has CDR1 SGHTA and CDR2 FQGTGA. V trimming: 5 bases; J trimming: 2 bases; junction bases outside the gene matches: 9. The chain's CDR3 is CASSRRLADYQETQYF. Here the CDR3 DNA reads TGTGCCAGCAGCCGTAGACTAGCGGATTATCAAGAGACCCAGTACTTC.

The chain recombines TRBV5-1 with TRBJ1-6; D is unclear. CDR3 length: 15 amino acids. Germline V CDR1 and CDR2: SGHRS, YFSETQ. V was cut by 2 bases and J by 5 bases, with 11 bases left in between. The CDR3 nucleotides read TGCGCCAGCAGCTTCGTCGGTCTAGATAATTCACCCCTCCACTTT. This translates into CASSFVGLDNSPLHF.

The chain joins TRBV25-1 to TRBJ2-7, with TRBD2 identical over 9 bases. J was trimmed by 6 bases and V by 6 bases; bases with no gene match: 3. Germline loops: CDR1 MGHDK, CDR2 SYGVNS. This CDR3 contains 12 residues. The CDR3 DNA is TGTGCCAGCAGACTAGCGGGCTTCGAGCAGTACTTC. Translation: CASRLAGFEQYF.

The chain joins TRBV7-3 to TRBJ1-2; unclear D gene. V was shortened by 3 bases and J by 2 bases, with 7 bases between the two germline ends. Germline V gene sequence: CDR1 SGHTA, CDR2 FQGTGA. The CDR3 has 13 residues. The CDR3 DNA reads as TGTGCCAGCAGCTTTACGGGGAACTATGGCTACACCTTC. Its protein product is CASSFTGNYGYTF. Looking up the rest from reference TRBV7-3 and TRBJ1-2 gives the full variable domain: GAGVSQTPSNKVTEKGKYVELRCDPISGHTALYWYRQSLGQGPEFLIYFQGTGAADDSGLPNDRFFAVRPEGSVSTLKIQRTERGDSAVYLCASSFTGNYGYTFGSGTRLTVV.

This chain connects TRBV6-4 to TRBJ2-2, with D unclear. The CDR3 covers 13 residues. Trimming stripped 5 bases from V and 4 bases from J, with 8 bases between. CDR1 MRHNA and CDR2 SNTAGT come from the germline V gene. In nucleotides, the CDR3 is TGTGCCAGCAGTACTCCGCGCACCGGGGAGCTGTTTTTT. This sequence encodes CASSTPRTGELFF.

The CDR3 region has the DNA TGTGCCGGGGGGAGGGTATCGGGCACTGAAGCTTTCTTT. Translating it yields CAGGRVSGTEAFF. V is TRBV6-1 and J is TRBJ1-1, with D possibly being TRBD1 (5 bases). The V end was cut by 11 bases, the J end by 4 bases, with 17 bases between. Germline assignment: CDR1 MNHNS and CDR2 SASEGT. This CDR3 comprises 13 residues.

A single count supports this clone. The DNA is omitted, as the CDR3 cannot be located on it reliably, and the CDR3 follows TCRdb's listing. The V gene is TRBV6-5, the J gene TRBJ1-1. The length of the CDR3 is 13 amino acids, counting both ends. Germline CDR1 is MNHEY and CDR2 is SVGAGI. The CDR3 is CASSSPFGGGASF.

This chain connects TRBV7-2 to TRBJ2-1; D perhaps matches TRBD1 (5 bases). CDR1 and CDR2 (germline): SGHTA, FQGNSA. The CDR3 is made up of 13 amino acids. V lost 2 bases and J lost 12, with 14 bases in between. The CDR3 DNA is TGTGCCAGCAGCTTATGGGGCGGTACAGTGCAGTTCTTC. This encodes CASSLWGGTVQFF.

This clone was observed a single time. The chain has TRBV7-2 and TRBJ2-3; 9 bases line up with TRBD2. This CDR3 is 15 amino acids long. Trimming cost V 1 base and J 4 bases; bases outside gene matches: 3. Germline CDR1 and CDR2: SGHTA and FQGNSA. CDR3 protein: CASSLVAGGADTQYF. In nucleotides, the CDR3 is TGTGCCAGCAGCTTAGTGGCGGGGGGGGCAGATACGCAGTATTTT.

V gene TRBV6-1 combines with J gene TRBJ1-1, with 7 bases aligning to TRBD1. Germline loops: CDR1 MNHNS, CDR2 SASEGT. The length of the CDR3 is 13 residues. Trimming took 9 bases from V and 5 from J; bases not matched to a gene: 9. The CDR3 coding sequence is TGTGCCAGACCGGGACAGATAAAAACTGAAGCTTTCTTT. Translation gives CARPGQIKTEAFF.

The chain employs TRBV9 and TRBJ1-1, with D uncertain. Germline-derived CDR1 and CDR2 are SGDLS and YYNGEE. The CDR3 consists of 17 residues. Deletions cut 0 bases from V and 3 bases from J, with 18 bases between. CDR3: CASSVGLGRVVDTEAFF. The CDR3 nucleotides read TGTGCCAGCAGCGTAGGTCTCGGTCGGGTTGTAGACACTGAAGCTTTCTTT. The full variable domain, rest sourced from reference TRBV9 and TRBJ1-1, is DSGVTQTPKHLITATGQRVTLRCSPRSGDLSVYWYQQSLDQGLQFLIQYYNGEERAKGNILERFSAQQFPDLHSELNLSSLELGDSALYFCASSVGLGRVVDTEAFFGQGTRLTVV.

This clone was seen a handful of times. The rearrangement joins TRBV6-5 to TRBJ2-7, with 11 bases lining up with TRBD1. V shed 5 bases and J 2 bases; nucleotides not matched to a gene: 5. The CDR3 length is 15 residues. Germline loops: CDR1 MNHEY, CDR2 SVGAGI. In DNA, the CDR3 is TGTGCCAGCAGTCGCCGGGACAGGGGGACCTACGAGCAGTACTTC. Protein sequence: CASSRRDRGTYEQYF.

The V call is TRBV18, the J call TRBJ1-2; 9 nucleotides line up with TRBD1. V lost 3 bases to trimming and J lost 8 bases; unmatched junction nucleotides: 4. Germline CDR1 is KGHSH and CDR2 is LQKENI. The CDR3 consists of 13 residues. CDR3 amino acids: CASSPGTGSGYTF. In DNA form, the CDR3 reads TGTGCCAGCTCACCGGGGACAGGGTCCGGCTACACCTTC.

This clone was seen once. The CDR3 is CASTQATGTNTEAFF. The CDR3 DNA sequence: TGCGCCAGCACCCAGGCGACAGGGACGAACACTGAAGCTTTCTTT. The chain carries TRBV5-1 and TRBJ1-1, with 7 positions matching TRBD1. V dropped 6 bases and J dropped 1; count of bases not matched to a gene: 9. Germline assignment: CDR1 SGHRS and CDR2 YFSETQ. CDR3 size: 15 residues.

A single count supports this clone. The rearrangement links TRBV6-6 to TRBJ2-7, with 9 positions matching TRBD1. This CDR3 has 14 residues. The junction had 2 bases not matched to a gene; V was cut back by 0 bases and J by 5 bases. CDR1 is MNHNY, CDR2 SVGAGI, per germline (reference sequence). The CDR3 spells CASSYSTGGHEQYF. The CDR3, as DNA: TGTGCCAGCAGTTACTCGACAGGGGGTCACGAGCAGTACTTC.

This chain uses TRBV6-5 with TRBJ1-4, with TRBD1 identical over 9 bases. V was pared by 1 base and J by 2 bases, with 2 bases of the junction left unmatched. Germline V gene sequence: CDR1 MNHEY, CDR2 SVGAGI. The CDR3 consists of 16 residues. The CDR3 here is CASSYLTGGTNEKLFF. DNA for the CDR3: TGTGCCAGCAGTTACTTGACAGGGGGGACTAATGAAAAACTGTTTTTT.

The chain joins TRBV5-1 to TRBJ2-3; maybe TRBD1 (6 bases). Germline CDR1 is SGHRS and CDR2 is YFSETQ. The CDR3 spans 14 residues. Trimming cost V 0 bases and J 5 bases, with 10 bases left between them. CDR3 DNA: TGCGCCAGCAGCTTGGGGACAGCGATAGATACGCAGTATTTT. This gives the protein CASSLGTAIDTQYF. Full variable domain (remainder filled in from reference TRBV5-1 and TRBJ2-3): KAGVTQTPRYLIKTRGQQVTLSCSPISGHRSVSWYQQTPGQGLQFLFEYFSETQRNKGNFPGRFSGRQFSNSRSEMNVSTLELGDSALYLCASSLGTAIDTQYFGPGTRLTVL.